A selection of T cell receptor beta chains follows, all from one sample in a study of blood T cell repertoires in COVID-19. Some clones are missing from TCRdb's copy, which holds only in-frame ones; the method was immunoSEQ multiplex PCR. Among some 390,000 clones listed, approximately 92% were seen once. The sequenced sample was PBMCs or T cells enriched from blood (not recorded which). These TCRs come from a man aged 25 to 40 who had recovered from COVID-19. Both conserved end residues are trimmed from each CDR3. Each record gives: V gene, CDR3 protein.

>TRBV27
ASSLNSNSPLH
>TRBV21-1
ASSPGQGASGGTDEQY
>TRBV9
ASSVRGSGELF
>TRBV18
ASSRNAQATNEKLF
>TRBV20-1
SASPRGAPHTDTQY
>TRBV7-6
ASSLELGAAKNIQY
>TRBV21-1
ASSNRQANSYEQY
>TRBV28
ATLTGPTEAF
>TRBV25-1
ASSEYRVGYNEQF
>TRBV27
ASSLSRGDRATEAF
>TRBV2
ASGRQTVDSPLH
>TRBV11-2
ASSLGLAGRNEQY
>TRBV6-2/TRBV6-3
ASSYGTSGRYTGELF
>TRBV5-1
ASAPRVAGQLGEQY
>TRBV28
ASSPRRHMDYEQY
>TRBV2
ASSDQAALYQPQH
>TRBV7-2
ASSSLTDTQY
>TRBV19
ASSIRGRSPVTEAF
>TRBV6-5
ASVGTGSYEQY
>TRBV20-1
STLYNEQF
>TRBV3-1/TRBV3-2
ASSMGRAAGELF
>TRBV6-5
ASSSRGENTEAF
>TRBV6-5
ASKKQGENQPQH
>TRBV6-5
ASSYSRQGNTEAF
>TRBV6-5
ASLRGNEQF
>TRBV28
ASNAGSDQPQH
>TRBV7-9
ASSLSHSGNTIY
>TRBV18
ASSLGTGGYNEQF
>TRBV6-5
ASSSPTKNIQY
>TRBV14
ASRPPGGTYGYT
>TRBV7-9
ATTGDGYT
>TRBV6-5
ASSLGRAADTQY
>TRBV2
ASSQGYEQY
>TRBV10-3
ATTTGDGYT
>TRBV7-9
ASSSGTSTDQPQH
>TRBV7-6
ASSLRHRQGTGEKLF
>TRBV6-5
ASRSTGNGELF
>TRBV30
AAVGLAVSGANVLT
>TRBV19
ASSPTRSSYNEQF
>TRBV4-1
ASSFRTSGRRGQETQY
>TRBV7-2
ASSSEASGRNNEQF
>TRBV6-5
ASSYGRGQMNTEAF
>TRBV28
ASSLRGYEQY
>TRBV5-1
ASSSTMNTEAF
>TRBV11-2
ASSPRRTSGRATGELF
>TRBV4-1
ASSQPRTGRNPNYGYT
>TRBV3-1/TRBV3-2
ASSRPWASGANVLT
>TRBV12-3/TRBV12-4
ASNRREGYEQF
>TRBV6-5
ASSYAGGAGNTIY
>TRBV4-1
ASSPVGGFQETQY
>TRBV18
ASSPRTDNQPQH
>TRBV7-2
ASSLKSGRAPGGELF